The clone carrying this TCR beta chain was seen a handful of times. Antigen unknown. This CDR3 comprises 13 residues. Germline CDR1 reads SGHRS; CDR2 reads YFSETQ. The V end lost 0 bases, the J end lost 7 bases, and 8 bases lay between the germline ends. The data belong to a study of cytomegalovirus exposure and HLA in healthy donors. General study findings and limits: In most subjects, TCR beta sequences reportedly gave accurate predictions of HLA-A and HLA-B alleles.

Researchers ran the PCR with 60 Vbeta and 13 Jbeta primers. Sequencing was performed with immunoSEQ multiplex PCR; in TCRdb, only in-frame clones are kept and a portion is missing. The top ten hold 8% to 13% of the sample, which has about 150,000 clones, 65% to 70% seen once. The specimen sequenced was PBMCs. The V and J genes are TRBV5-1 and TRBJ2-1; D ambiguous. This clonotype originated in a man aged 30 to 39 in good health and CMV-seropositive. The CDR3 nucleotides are TGCGCCAGCAGCTTGGTTCCTAATAATGAGCAGTTCTTC. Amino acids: CASSLVPNNEQFF.